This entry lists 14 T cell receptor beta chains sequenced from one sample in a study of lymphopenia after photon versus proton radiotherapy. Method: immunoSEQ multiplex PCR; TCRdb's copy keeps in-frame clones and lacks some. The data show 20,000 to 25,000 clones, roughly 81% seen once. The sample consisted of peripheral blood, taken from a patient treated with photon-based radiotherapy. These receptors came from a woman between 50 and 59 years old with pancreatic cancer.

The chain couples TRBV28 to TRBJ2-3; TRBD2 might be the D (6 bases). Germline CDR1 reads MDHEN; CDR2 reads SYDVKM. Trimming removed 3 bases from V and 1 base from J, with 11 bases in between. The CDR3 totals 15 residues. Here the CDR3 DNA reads TGTGCCAGCAGTTTCCGGACTATCCGCACAGATACGCAGTATTTT. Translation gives CASSFRTIRTDTQYF.

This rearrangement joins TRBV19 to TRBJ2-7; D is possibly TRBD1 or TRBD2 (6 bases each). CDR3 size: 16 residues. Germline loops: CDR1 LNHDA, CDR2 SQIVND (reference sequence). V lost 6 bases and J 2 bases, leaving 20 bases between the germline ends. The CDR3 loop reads CASSWGGAGAPYEQYF. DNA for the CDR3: TGTGCCAGTAGCTGGGGCGGGGCAGGGGCCCCCTACGAGCAGTACTTC.

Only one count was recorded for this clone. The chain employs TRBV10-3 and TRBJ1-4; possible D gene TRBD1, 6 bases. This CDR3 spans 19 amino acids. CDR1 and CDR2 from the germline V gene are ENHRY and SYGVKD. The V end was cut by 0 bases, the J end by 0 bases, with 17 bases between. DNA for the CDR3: TGTGCCATCAGTGAGTCGAACCCGCAGGGGAGGGCAACTAATGAAAAACTGTTTTTT. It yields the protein CAISESNPQGRATNEKLFF.

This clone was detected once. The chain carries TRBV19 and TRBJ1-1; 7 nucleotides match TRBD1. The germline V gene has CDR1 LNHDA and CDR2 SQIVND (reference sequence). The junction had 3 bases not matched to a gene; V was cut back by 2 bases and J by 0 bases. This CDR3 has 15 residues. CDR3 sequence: CASSIQGQLNTEAFF. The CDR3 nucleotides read TGTGCCAGTAGTATACAGGGACAGTTGAACACTGAAGCTTTCTTT.

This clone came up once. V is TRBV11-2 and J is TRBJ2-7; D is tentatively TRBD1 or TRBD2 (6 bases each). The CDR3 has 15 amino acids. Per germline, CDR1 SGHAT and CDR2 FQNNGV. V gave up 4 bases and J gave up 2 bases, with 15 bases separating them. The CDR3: CASSSGRGAPYEQYF. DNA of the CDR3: TGTGCCAGCAGCTCGGGAAGGGGGGCCCCCTACGAGCAGTACTTC. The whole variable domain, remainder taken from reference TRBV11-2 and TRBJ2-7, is EAGVAQSPRYKIIEKRQSVAFWCNPISGHATLYWYQQILGQGPKLLIQFQNNGVVDDSQLPKDRFSAERLKGVDSTLKIQPAKLEDSAVYLCASSSGRGAPYEQYFGPGTRLTVT.

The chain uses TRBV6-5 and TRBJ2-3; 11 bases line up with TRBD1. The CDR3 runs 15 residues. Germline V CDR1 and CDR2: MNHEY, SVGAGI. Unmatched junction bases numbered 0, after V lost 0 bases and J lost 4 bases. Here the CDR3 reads CASSYSGQGADTQYF. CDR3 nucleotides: TGTGCCAGCAGTTACTCGGGACAGGGGGCAGATACGCAGTATTTT.

The CDR3 nucleotides are TGTGCCAGCAGCCCCTGGGGTTACGAGCAGTACTTC. Translated: CASSPWGYEQYF. The chain uses TRBV7-2 and TRBJ2-7; no firm D call. Per germline, CDR1 SGHTA and CDR2 FQGNSA. The CDR3 sequence is 12 residues long. Deletions cut 5 bases from V and 4 bases from J, with 9 bases between.

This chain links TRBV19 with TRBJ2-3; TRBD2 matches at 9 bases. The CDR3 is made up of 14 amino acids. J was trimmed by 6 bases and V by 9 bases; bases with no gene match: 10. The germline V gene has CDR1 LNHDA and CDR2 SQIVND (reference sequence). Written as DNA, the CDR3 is TGTGCCAGCGCAGCGGGAGGTACCTTTGATACGCAGTATTTT. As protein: CASAAGGTFDTQYF.

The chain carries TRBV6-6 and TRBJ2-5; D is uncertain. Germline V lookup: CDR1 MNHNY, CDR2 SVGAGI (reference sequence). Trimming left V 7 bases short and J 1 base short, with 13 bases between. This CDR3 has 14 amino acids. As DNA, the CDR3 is TGTGCCAGCACCCCTCTGCAGGCCCAAGAGACCCAGTACTTC. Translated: CASTPLQAQETQYF.

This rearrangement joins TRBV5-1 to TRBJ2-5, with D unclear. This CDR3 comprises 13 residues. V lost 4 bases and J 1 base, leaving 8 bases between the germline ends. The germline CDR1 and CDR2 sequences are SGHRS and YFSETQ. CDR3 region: CASSLQVQETQYF. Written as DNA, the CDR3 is TGCGCCAGCAGCCTGCAGGTCCAAGAGACCCAGTACTTC.

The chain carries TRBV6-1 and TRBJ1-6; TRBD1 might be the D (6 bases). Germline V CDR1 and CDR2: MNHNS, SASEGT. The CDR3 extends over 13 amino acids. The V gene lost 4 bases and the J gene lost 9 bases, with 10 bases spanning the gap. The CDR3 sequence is CASSGDTASPLHF. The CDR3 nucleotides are TGTGCCAGCAGTGGGGACACGGCTTCACCCCTCCACTTT.

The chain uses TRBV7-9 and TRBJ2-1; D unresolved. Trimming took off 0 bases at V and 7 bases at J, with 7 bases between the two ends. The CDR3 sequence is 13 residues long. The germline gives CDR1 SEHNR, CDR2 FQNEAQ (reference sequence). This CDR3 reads CASSLAEDNEQFF. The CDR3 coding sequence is TGTGCCAGCAGCTTAGCAGAGGATAATGAGCAGTTCTTC. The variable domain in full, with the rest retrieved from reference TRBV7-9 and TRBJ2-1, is DTGVSQNPRHKITKRGQNVTFRCDPISEHNRLYWYRQTLGQGPEFLTYFQNEAQLEKSRLLSDRFSAERPKGSFSTLEIQRTEQGDSAMYLCASSLAEDNEQFFGPGTRLTVL.

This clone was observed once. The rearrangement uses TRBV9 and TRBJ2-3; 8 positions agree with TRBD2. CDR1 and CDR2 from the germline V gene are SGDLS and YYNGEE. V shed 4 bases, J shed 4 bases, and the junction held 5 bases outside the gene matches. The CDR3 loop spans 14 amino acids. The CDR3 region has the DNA TGTGCCAGCAGCATTAGCGGGAAGTCAGATACGCAGTATTTT. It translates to CASSISGKSDTQYF.

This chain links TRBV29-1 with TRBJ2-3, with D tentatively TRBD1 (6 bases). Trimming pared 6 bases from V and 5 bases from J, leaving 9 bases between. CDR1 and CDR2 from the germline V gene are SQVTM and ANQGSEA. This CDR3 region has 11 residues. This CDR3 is CSVQTGDTQYF. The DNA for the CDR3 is TGCAGCGTACAGACAGGAGATACGCAGTATTTT.